Presented here are 12 T cell receptor beta chains from one specimen sequenced in a study of cytotoxic CD8 clonotypes in ibrutinib-treated CLL. Method: immunoSEQ multiplex PCR; TCRdb's copy keeps in-frame clones and lacks some. This sample has a few hundred thousand clones; roughly 70% occur once, and the top ten carry 15%. Material: PBMCs, obtained after 24 months of ibrutinib treatment. The receptors were gathered from a human donor with chronic lymphocytic leukemia.

The chain uses TRBV7-3 and TRBJ2-2; D is uncertain. Germline V gene data show CDR1 as SGHTA and CDR2 as FQGTGA. The CDR3 covers 12 residues. The germline V and J ends were trimmed by 8 bases and 0 bases, with 4 bases remaining between them. Here the CDR3 reads CASGANTGELFF. DNA for the CDR3: TGTGCCAGCGGCGCGAACACCGGGGAGCTGTTTTTT.

This rearrangement joins TRBV7-3 to TRBJ2-7; no reliable D call. The CDR3 totals 12 residues. Germline V CDR1 and CDR2: SGHTA, FQGTGA. Trimming removed 3 bases at V and 0 bases at J, with 3 bases between. CDR3 DNA sequence: TGTGCCAGCAGCTTGAGCTCCTACGAGCAGTACTTC. It translates to CASSLSSYEQYF.

The genes are TRBV14 and TRBJ2-7, with TRBD2 matching over 7 bases. Trimming removed 2 bases from V and 2 bases from J; junction bases left unmatched: 3. This CDR3 has 14 residues. CDR1 is SGHDN, CDR2 FVKESK, per germline. CDR3 DNA sequence: TGTGCCAGCAGCCAAAGAGCGGGGACCTACGAGCAGTACTTC. This translates into CASSQRAGTYEQYF.

The rearrangement joins TRBV7-3 to TRBJ2-1; D is ambiguous. The germline V gene encodes CDR1 SGHTA and CDR2 FQGTGA. CDR3 length equals 16 residues. V lost 0 bases to trimming and J lost 5 bases, with 14 bases between them. CDR3 DNA sequence: TGTGCCAGCAGCTTAACGCCCTTCGATATAGACAATGAGCAGTTCTTC. Its translation: CASSLTPFDIDNEQFF.

The chain couples TRBV30 to TRBJ1-1; TRBD1 might be the D (5 bases). From germline, CDR1 is GTSNPN and CDR2 SVGIG (reference sequence). Trimming left V 8 bases short and J 1 base short, with 17 bases between. CDR3 length equals 14 residues. In nucleotides, the CDR3 is TGTGCCCAAAGACATCGAAGGGGGAACACTGAAGCTTTCTTT. The encoded protein is CAQRHRRGNTEAFF.

The V and J genes are TRBV29-1 and TRBJ1-2, with D possibly TRBD1 on 6 matching bases. Germline assignment: CDR1 SQVTM and CDR2 ANQGSEA. The CDR3 spans 13 residues. V lost 5 bases and J 8 bases, leaving 18 bases between the germline ends. DNA for the CDR3: TGCAGCGTTCGACAGGACCTATCCGGCGGCTACACCTTC. It codes for CSVRQDLSGGYTF.

CDR3 amino acids: CASSIGAAGAETQYF. In DNA, the CDR3 is TGTGCCAGTAGTATAGGTGCCGCAGGGGCAGAGACCCAGTACTTC. The V call is TRBV19, the J call TRBJ2-5; TRBD1 is a possible D gene (6 bases). V was trimmed by 1 base and J by 4 bases, leaving 13 bases between them. The CDR3 is made up of 15 amino acids. The V gene's germline CDR1 is LNHDA and CDR2 SQIVND (reference sequence).

This clone was seen a few times. The chain couples TRBV7-8 to TRBJ2-7; D is possibly TRBD1 (5 bases). The germline V gene has CDR1 SGHVS and CDR2 FQNEAQ. This CDR3 region has 13 residues. V was trimmed by 2 bases and J by 12 bases, leaving 17 bases between them. CDR3 sequence: CASSLLDSVRGYF. The CDR3, as DNA: TGTGCCAGCAGCTTACTTGACAGCGTGAGAGGGTACTTC. The variable domain in full, completed from reference TRBV7-8 and TRBJ2-7, reads GAGVSQSPRYKVAKRGQDVALRCDPISGHVSLFWYQQALGQGPEFLTYFQNEAQLDKSGLPSDRFFAERPEGSVSTLKIQRTQQEDSAVYLCASSLLDSVRGYFGPGTRLTVT.

The rearrangement links TRBV28 to TRBJ1-2, with D possibly TRBD1 on 6 matching bases. The ends were cut back, 6 bases at V and 8 bases at J, with 19 bases in the middle. Per the germline V gene, CDR1 is MDHEN and CDR2 is SYDVKM. The CDR3 extends over 14 amino acids. DNA of the CDR3: TGTGCCAGCAGAACACAACAGGGTCCGGGCGGCTACACCTTC. It is translated as CASRTQQGPGGYTF.

V usage is TRBV9 and J usage is TRBJ2-1; D is perhaps TRBD2 (5 bases). The length of the CDR3 is 14 residues. Trimming left V 3 bases short and J 4 bases short, with 11 bases between. CDR1 and CDR2 (germline): SGDLS, YYNGEE. As DNA, the CDR3 is TGTGCCAGCAGCGCCACGACTACTTACAATGAGCAGTTCTTC. Protein product: CASSATTTYNEQFF.

In its sample, this clone was seen a few times. The chain combines TRBV28 with TRBJ2-5; maybe TRBD1 (6 bases). Germline CDR1 is MDHEN and CDR2 is SYDVKM. Between the trimmed V and J ends, which lost 6 bases and 5 bases, there was a span of 16 bases. This CDR3 contains 14 residues. CDR3 loop: CASRQVDRRETQYF. The DNA of the CDR3 is TGTGCCAGCAGACAAGTTGACAGGCGGGAGACCCAGTACTTC.

The chain has TRBV6-5 and TRBJ2-3, with 7 bases matching TRBD1. The trim removed 5 bases at V and 6 bases at J, leaving 2 bases unmatched. Germline values: CDR1 MNHEY, CDR2 SVGAGI. The CDR3 is 12 residues long. DNA for the CDR3: TGTGCCAGCAGTGACAGGGCCGATACGCAGTATTTT. As protein: CASSDRADTQYF.